The present TCR beta chain was sequenced within a study of T-cell memory formation after mild COVID-19. Study-wide background: Each donor largely had its own TCR clusters.

TCRdb ran MiXCR on the 5' RACE reads and lists one entry per CDR3 protein. The data show roughly 50,000 distinct CDR3 sequences, 12% seen once. V lost 6 bases, J lost 2 bases, and 3 bases stayed unmatched. Germline values: CDR1 SNHLY, CDR2 FYNNEI. The CDR3 has 13 residues. Study findings and constraints: That cross-reactive memory joined was suggested by some responding clones appearing in pre-infection memory. Balance between CD4 and CD8 was seen in clones contracting day 15 to 85, and a CD4+ lean was seen in later expanders. Contracting CD8+ clones were enriched in EMRA, CD4+ mainly in CM and EM.

In this sample, this clonotype turned up many times. Antigen unknown. The chain carries TRBV2 and TRBJ2-7; TRBD2 agrees at 8 bases. The TCR comes from a man in his late teens or twenties who had mild COVID-19 (a few samples of this study predate the infection). Cell type and time point are not known. The sequencing sample was made of PBMCs or a T cell subset sorted from them (not recorded which). The DNA for the CDR3 is TGTGCCAGCAGGGCGGGGGGACCCTACGAGCAGTACTTC. Its protein is CASRAGGPYEQYF.